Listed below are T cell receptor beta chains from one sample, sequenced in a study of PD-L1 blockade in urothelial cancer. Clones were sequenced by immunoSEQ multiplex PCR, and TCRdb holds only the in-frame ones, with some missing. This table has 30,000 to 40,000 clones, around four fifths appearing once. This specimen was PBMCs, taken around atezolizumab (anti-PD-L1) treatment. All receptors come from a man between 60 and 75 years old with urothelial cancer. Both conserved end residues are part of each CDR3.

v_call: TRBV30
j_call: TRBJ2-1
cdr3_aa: CAWSVSRLVGYNEQFF

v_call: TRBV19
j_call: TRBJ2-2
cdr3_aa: CASSLGTGFDTGELFF

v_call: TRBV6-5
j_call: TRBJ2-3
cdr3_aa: CASSYTGTGGPDTQYF

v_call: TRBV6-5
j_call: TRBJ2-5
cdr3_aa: CASRGNNRGRETQYF

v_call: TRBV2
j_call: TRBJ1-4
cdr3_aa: CAITRDTATNEKLFF

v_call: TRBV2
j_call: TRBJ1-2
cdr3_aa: CASRGDSYGYTF

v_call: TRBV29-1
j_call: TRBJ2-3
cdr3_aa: CSAMTSGRSDTQYF

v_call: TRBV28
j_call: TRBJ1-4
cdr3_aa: CASSGAPTNEKLFF

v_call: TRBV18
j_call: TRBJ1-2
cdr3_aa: CASSPPETNYGYTF

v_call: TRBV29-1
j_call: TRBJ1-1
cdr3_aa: CSVEPSRQGEAFF

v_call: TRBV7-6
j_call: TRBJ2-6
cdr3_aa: CASSLEGDRGRGSGANVLTF

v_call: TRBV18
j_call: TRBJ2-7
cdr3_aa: CASSPGQGVAYEQYF

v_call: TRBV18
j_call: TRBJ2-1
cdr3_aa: CASSPLEREGRVFF

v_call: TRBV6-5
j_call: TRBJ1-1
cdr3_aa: CASSYSKGQSKAFF

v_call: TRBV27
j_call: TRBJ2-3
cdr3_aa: CASSLDGRDTDTQYF

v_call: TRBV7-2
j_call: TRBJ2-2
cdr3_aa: CASSLARIEFGELFF

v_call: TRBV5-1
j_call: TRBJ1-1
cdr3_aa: CASSHREGSNTEAFF

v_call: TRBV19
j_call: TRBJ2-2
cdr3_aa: CASSDFRGLAGVPGTGELFF

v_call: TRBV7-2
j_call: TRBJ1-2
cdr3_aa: CASSLVQTRDKGGYTF

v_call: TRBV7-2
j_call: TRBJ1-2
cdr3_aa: CASTRTGYNYGYTF

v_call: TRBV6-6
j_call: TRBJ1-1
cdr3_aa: CASSLQGNTEAFF

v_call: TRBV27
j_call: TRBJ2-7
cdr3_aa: CASRAIGTSSSYEQYF

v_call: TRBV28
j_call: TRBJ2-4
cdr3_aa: CASKGQGVIQYF

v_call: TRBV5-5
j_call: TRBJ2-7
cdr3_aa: CASSWDGGAYEQYF

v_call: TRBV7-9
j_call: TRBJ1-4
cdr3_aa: CASSLVTGGVREKLFF

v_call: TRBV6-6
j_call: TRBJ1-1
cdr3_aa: CASNRTESVEAFF

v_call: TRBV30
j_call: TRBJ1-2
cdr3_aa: CAWRHETGTSVYGYTF

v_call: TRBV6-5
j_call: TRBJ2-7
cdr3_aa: CASRGSESSYEQYF

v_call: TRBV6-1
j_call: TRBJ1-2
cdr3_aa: CASAVWEGYTF